The T cell receptor beta chain under discussion was sequenced for a study (dated by TCRdb to between 2016 and 2019). With respect to the entire study: Human CD8+ TCR repertoires recognizing immunodominant viral antigens were characterized by means of sequence and structural analyses.

General findings and caveats noted by the study authors: According to the report, the CD8+ TCR repertoires were highly diverse, and those specific to different immunodominant viral antigens were distinct from each other.

TCRdb names Illumina HiSeq 2500 as the instrument used. In TCRdb, the public reads were trimmed at Q25 with fastp and aligned with MiXCR, with productive beta chains retained. Rows with a matching CDR3 protein are joined into one entry that keeps the most common DNA and genes. The sample has fewer than 1,000 distinct CDR3 sequences on record, about 25% of them singletons. The biggest ten clones account for around 39% of the sample. The CDR3 starts with the cysteine, ends with the phenylalanine, and has 17 residues. Of all the DNA, just the CDR3 is kept, 51 bases in frame from base 1. CDR1 and CDR2 are drawn from the germline V gene: KGHDR, SFDVKD. As for this clonotype: Which antigen it targets is not known. This may come from a read error, since a much larger clone is one base off.

The chain uses TRBV24-1 and TRBJ2-5; TRBD2 is a weak D gene call, 5 bases matching. The receptor comes from a male donor. Sequenced: CD8+ T cells (not recorded whether cultured). Here the CDR3 is given as CAASDGLAGDYEETQYF. The DNA reads as follows: TGTGCCGCCAGCGATGGTCTCGCGGGCGATTACGAAGAGACCCAGTACTTC.